The 32 T cell receptor beta chains reported below all come from one sample, sequenced in a study of cytomegalovirus exposure and HLA in healthy donors. With 60 Vbeta and 13 Jbeta primers, the PCR was carried out. Sequencing was performed with immunoSEQ multiplex PCR; in TCRdb, only in-frame clones are kept and a portion is missing. The table has fewer than 150,000 clones, around 77% seen once; the top ten hold about 16%. What was sequenced was PBMCs. The source of these receptors is a man in his fifties or sixties in good health and CMV-seropositive.

This chain connects TRBV28 to TRBJ2-1, with TRBD2 matching 8 bases. The V segment lost 8 bases and the J segment 2 bases; nucleotides outside the gene matches: 11. The CDR3 sequence is 16 residues long. Germline CDR1 reads MDHEN; CDR2 reads SYDVKM. The CDR3 DNA reads as TGTGCCAGCGGCTACTTAACTAGCGGAGCCTACAATGAGCAGTTCTTC. It translates to CASGYLTSGAYNEQFF.

The V gene is TRBV29-1, the J gene TRBJ1-1; D may be TRBD1 (5 bases). Germline V lookup: CDR1 SQVTM, CDR2 ANQGSEA. CDR3 length: 12 residues. V was trimmed by 6 bases and J by 6 bases, leaving 14 bases between them. CDR3 in amino acids: CSVLMGGAEAFF. In DNA, the CDR3 is TGCAGCGTCCTCATGGGGGGGGCTGAAGCTTTCTTT.

V and J are TRBV11-3 and TRBJ2-3; tentatively, D is TRBD1 (5 bases). Trimming removed 5 bases at V and 4 bases at J, with 16 bases between. The CDR3 contains 15 residues. Germline V gene lookup returns CDR1 SGHNT and CDR2 YENEEA. The CDR3, as DNA: TGTGCCAGCAGCCCCGGCCAGGGTCTGGCAGATACGCAGTATTTT. Its translation: CASSPGQGLADTQYF. The full variable domain, with the rest looked up from reference TRBV11-3 and TRBJ2-3, is EAGVVQSPRYKIIEKKQPVAFWCNPISGHNTLYWYLQNLGQGPELLIRYENEEAVDDSQLPKDRFSAERLKGVDSTLKIQPAELGDSAVYLCASSPGQGLADTQYFGPGTRLTVL.

The chain joins TRBV5-1 to TRBJ1-2, with a weak D call TRBD1 (6 bases). Per germline, CDR1 SGHRS and CDR2 YFSETQ. V lost 1 base to trimming and J lost 7 bases, with 11 bases between them. CDR3 size: 13 residues. The CDR3 here is CASSLSGEVGYTF. CDR3 nucleotide sequence: TGCGCCAGCAGCTTGTCAGGGGAAGTTGGCTACACCTTC.

The V call is TRBV15, the J call TRBJ2-2; TRBD2 matches 7 bases. The CDR3 has 17 residues. V lost 0 bases, J lost 2 bases, and 6 bases stayed unmatched. In germline, CDR1 is LNHNV, CDR2 YYDKDF (reference sequence). In DNA, the CDR3 is TGTGCCACCAGCAGAGATCGGAGCGGGGAAAACACCGGGGAGCTGTTTTTT. It encodes CATSRDRSGENTGELFF.

The chain links TRBV9 to TRBJ1-1, with a weak D call TRBD1 (5 bases). Germline CDR1 reads SGDLS; CDR2 reads YYNGEE. This CDR3 region has 16 residues. V gave up 3 bases and J gave up 2 bases, with 17 bases separating them. CDR3 nucleotides: TGTGCCAGCAGCGAACGAGAGCAGGGCCTAAACACTGAAGCTTTCTTT. It encodes CASSEREQGLNTEAFF.

The chain is built from TRBV7-6 and TRBJ1-3; no definite D call. Germline loops: CDR1 SGHVS, CDR2 FNYEAQ. V lost 5 bases and J 7 bases, leaving 6 bases between the germline ends. This CDR3 contains 11 residues. The CDR3 coding sequence is TGTGCCAGCAGCATTACTAACACCATATATTTT. Translated: CASSITNTIYF. Together with reference TRBV7-6 and TRBJ1-3, the CDR3 gives the full variable domain: GAGVSQSPRYKVTKRGQDVALRCDPISGHVSLYWYRQALGQGPEFLTYFNYEAQQDKSGLPNDRFSAERPEGSISTLTIQRTEQRDSAMYRCASSITNTIYFGEGSWLTVV.

J is TRBJ2-7 and V is TRBV4-2; tentatively, D is TRBD2 (6 bases). V was shortened by 0 bases and J by 5 bases, with 14 bases between the two germline ends. The CDR3 spans 15 residues. The germline V gene has CDR1 LGHNA and CDR2 YNFKEQ. CDR3 bases: TGTGCCAGCAGCCAAGATCGGGAGACCTACGACGAGCAGTACTTC. This codes for CASSQDRETYDEQYF.

There are a few counts of this clone. V is TRBV10-3 and J is TRBJ2-7, with 10 bases identical to TRBD1. Germline values: CDR1 ENHRY, CDR2 SYGVKD. Unmatched junction bases numbered 5, after V lost 5 bases and J lost 1 base. The CDR3 length is 15 residues. CDR3 region: CAISLGQGVSYEQYF. CDR3 DNA: TGTGCCATCAGTTTAGGACAGGGGGTTTCCTACGAGCAGTACTTC.

The V gene is TRBV5-4, the J gene TRBJ2-2, with TRBD2 matching over 14 bases. Germline lookup yields CDR1 SGHNT and CDR2 YYREEE (reference sequence). The ends lost 4 bases at V and 7 bases at J; junction bases unmatched: 6. CDR3 size: 16 residues. The CDR3 region is CASSGTSGRPYGELFF. Here the CDR3 DNA reads TGTGCCAGCAGCGGGACTAGCGGGAGACCGTACGGGGAGCTGTTTTTT.

This chain uses TRBV6-4 with TRBJ2-3; TRBD2 agrees at 7 bases. Germline CDR1 is MRHNA and CDR2 is SNTAGT. After removal of 2 bases from V and 2 bases from J, the junction contained 10 bases not matched to a gene. The CDR3 runs 17 residues. The CDR3 sequence: CASSDHFGLADTDTQYF. The CDR3 nucleotides read TGTGCCAGCAGTGACCATTTCGGGCTAGCGGACACAGATACGCAGTATTTT.

V is TRBV7-9 and J is TRBJ2-7; 8 positions match TRBD1. V lost 3 bases to trimming and J lost 0 bases; unmatched junction nucleotides: 4. CDR3 size: 15 residues. Per germline, CDR1 SEHNR and CDR2 FQNEAQ (reference sequence). Here the CDR3 DNA reads TGTGCCAGCAGCTTTACAGGGGGTACCTCCTACGAGCAGTACTTC. Protein product: CASSFTGGTSYEQYF.

The chain joins TRBV6-1 to TRBJ2-3; TRBD2 might be the D (5 bases). Trimming stripped 3 bases from V and 2 bases from J, with 15 bases between. This CDR3 has 16 amino acids. In germline, CDR1 is MNHNS, CDR2 SASEGT. The CDR3: CASSDPSRGPTDTQYF. The CDR3 bases are TGTGCCAGCAGTGACCCTAGTCGAGGGCCCACAGATACGCAGTATTTT.

V and J are TRBV23-1 and TRBJ1-2; no clear D gene. TRBV23-1 is reported as an ORF; its role is uncertain. Trimming cost V 1 base and J 8 bases, with 11 bases left between them. The CDR3 runs 13 residues. This chain's CDR3 is CASSQLGGMGYTF. The CDR3 region has the DNA TGCGCCAGCAGTCAATTAGGAGGGATGGGCTACACCTTC.

In its sample, this clone was seen a few times. V gene TRBV10-2 combines with J gene TRBJ1-1; 10 bases fit TRBD1. The CDR3 runs to 13 residues. The V gene end was trimmed by 4 bases and the J gene end by 5 bases; junction bases not matched to a gene: 1. The germline CDR1 and CDR2 sequences are WSHSY and SAAADI. This CDR3 is CASSGGQGTEAFF. As DNA, the CDR3 is TGCGCCAGCAGTGGGGGACAGGGGACTGAAGCTTTCTTT.

The chain uses TRBV29-1 and TRBJ2-1; 7 bases match TRBD2. The J segment lost 0 bases and the V segment lost 2 bases, leaving 10 bases of the junction unmatched. The CDR3 contains 17 residues. Germline loops: CDR1 SQVTM, CDR2 ANQGSEA. CDR3 nucleotides: TGCAGCGTTGAAAAAATGGGGCGGGAGAGCTCCTACAATGAGCAGTTCTTC. This encodes CSVEKMGRESSYNEQFF.

The chain is built from TRBV6-4 and TRBJ2-3; D is unclear. Between the trimmed V and J ends, which lost 5 bases and 4 bases, there was a span of 10 bases. This CDR3 contains 13 residues. Germline CDR1 MRHNA, CDR2 SNTAGT. The chain's CDR3 is CASSLGLPDTQYF. The CDR3 DNA sequence: TGTGCCAGCAGTCTAGGATTGCCAGATACGCAGTATTTT.

The J gene is TRBJ2-1, the V gene TRBV2, with TRBD2 matching 9 bases. Germline-derived CDR1 and CDR2 are SNHLY and FYNNEI. Losses at the gene ends were 4 bases for V and 7 bases for J; bases not matched to a gene: 8. The CDR3 sequence is 15 residues long. CDR3 nucleotide sequence: TGTGCCAGCAGTGCGACTAGCGGAGGGAGAAATGAGCAGTTCTTC. Protein: CASSATSGGRNEQFF. Filled out from reference TRBV2 and TRBJ2-1, the complete variable domain reads EPEVTQTPSHQVTQMGQEVILRCVPISNHLYFYWYRQILGQKVEFLVSFYNNEISEKSEIFDDQFSVERPDGSNFTLKIRSTKLEDSAMYFCASSATSGGRNEQFFGPGTRLTVL.

The J gene is TRBJ1-4, the V gene TRBV11-2; TRBD1 might be the D (5 bases). This CDR3 region has 15 residues. Trimming took off 5 bases at V and 7 bases at J, with 17 bases between the two ends. Germline V gene data show CDR1 as SGHAT and CDR2 as FQNNGV. CDR3: CASSGYGGQGEKLFF. DNA for the CDR3: TGTGCCAGCAGCGGATACGGTGGGCAGGGTGAAAAACTGTTTTTT. The variable domain in full, with the rest retrieved from reference TRBV11-2 and TRBJ1-4, is EAGVAQSPRYKIIEKRQSVAFWCNPISGHATLYWYQQILGQGPKLLIQFQNNGVVDDSQLPKDRFSAERLKGVDSTLKIQPAKLEDSAVYLCASSGYGGQGEKLFFGSGTQLSVL.

V is TRBV10-1 and J is TRBJ2-7; 8 bases line up with TRBD1. The CDR3 has 15 residues. Germline V gene sequence: CDR1 WNHNN, CDR2 SYGVQD (reference sequence). After removal of 2 bases from V and 1 base from J, the junction contained 4 bases not matched to a gene. The CDR3 DNA follows: TGCGCCAGCAGTGAGATGGGGACAGGATCCTACGAGCAGTACTTC. It translates to CASSEMGTGSYEQYF.

In this sample, this clone turned up once. The chain recombines TRBV6-6 with TRBJ2-5; 12 bases line up with TRBD2. The germline gives CDR1 MNHNY, CDR2 SVGAGI (reference sequence). The CDR3 has 16 amino acids. With 11 bases clipped from V and 5 bases from J, the junction kept 15 bases outside the gene matches. DNA for the CDR3: TGTGCCGCTCGGACTAGCGGGACTGGCGGGTTTGAGACCCAGTACTTC. This encodes CAARTSGTGGFETQYF.

This clone occurred a few times. The CDR3 loop reads CASSVGQSDGNSPLHF. The DNA for the CDR3 is TGTGCCAGCAGCGTAGGACAGTCCGATGGTAATTCACCCCTCCACTTT. V and J are TRBV9 and TRBJ1-6; TRBD1 might be the D (5 bases). Germline CDR1 reads SGDLS; CDR2 reads YYNGEE. Trimming cost V 0 bases and J 6 bases, with 13 bases left between them. The CDR3 covers 16 residues.

As to this clone: A junction boundary mismatches the germline segment, possibly from a read error. This rearrangement joins TRBV7-9 to TRBJ1-3, with D possibly TRBD1 on 6 matching bases. The CDR3 sequence is 18 residues long. Germline values: CDR1 SEHNR, CDR2 FQNEAQ (reference sequence). This CDR3 is CSSSLVPWTETSGNTIYF. CDR3 in DNA: TGTTCCAGCAGCTTAGTGCCTTGGACAGAGACTTCTGGAAACACCATATATTTT.

The chain carries TRBV11-2 and TRBJ2-7, with 7 bases that match TRBD2. Germline-derived CDR1 and CDR2 are SGHAT and FQNNGV. The CDR3 contains 17 residues. The V gene end was trimmed by 3 bases and the J gene end by 4 bases; junction bases not matched to a gene: 15. Written as DNA, the CDR3 is TGTGCCAGCAGCTTCCTGGCCCATGGGGACTATCGGTACGAGCAGTACTTC. Its protein product is CASSFLAHGDYRYEQYF.

The V gene is TRBV13, the J gene TRBJ2-7; 8 positions agree with TRBD2. V lost 5 bases to trimming and J lost 5 bases; unmatched junction nucleotides: 11. The CDR3 length is 15 residues. Germline loops: CDR1 PRHDT, CDR2 FYEKMQ (reference sequence). DNA for the CDR3: TGTGCCAGCAGCGCCGCCGGGACTAGTCAAGACGAGCAGTACTTC. It yields the protein CASSAAGTSQDEQYF. Variable domain in full (rest from reference TRBV13 and TRBJ2-7): AAGVIQSPRHLIKEKRETATLKCYPIPRHDTVYWYQQGPGQDPQFLISFYEKMQSDKGSIPDRFSAQQFSDYHSELNMSSLELGDSALYFCASSAAGTSQDEQYFGPGTRLTVT.

V and J are TRBV11-2 and TRBJ1-4; 9 bases match TRBD1. The CDR3 extends over 16 amino acids. J gave up 8 bases and V 5 bases, and 12 bases lay outside the gene matches. Per the germline V gene, CDR1 is SGHAT and CDR2 is FQNNGV. CDR3 in DNA: TGTGCCAGCAGCCCTAATCCCGGGACAGGGAGGGAAAAACTGTTTTTT. Its translation is CASSPNPGTGREKLFF.

The chain links TRBV29-1 to TRBJ2-5, with 14 bases lining up with TRBD2. The J call may be mistaken, given a closer DNA end match to TRBJ2-7. Germline V gene sequence: CDR1 SQVTM, CDR2 ANQGSEA. This CDR3 has 16 residues. CDR3 DNA: TGCAGCGTAGGGACTAGCGGGAGCGTTTACGGCTACGAGCAGTACTTC. Translating gives CSVGTSGSVYGYEQYF.

The chain couples TRBV11-2 to TRBJ2-3; D is perhaps TRBD2 (6 bases). V dropped 5 bases and J dropped 2 bases, with 17 bases sitting between them. Germline V lookup: CDR1 SGHAT, CDR2 FQNNGV. This CDR3 has 16 amino acids. In DNA, the CDR3 is TGTGCCAGCAGCCCTCCGGGATTAGCGGACACAGATACGCAGTATTTT. Translated, it gives CASSPPGLADTDTQYF.

The chain joins TRBV7-8 to TRBJ2-6; no definite D call. Trimming pared 5 bases from V and 0 bases from J, leaving 11 bases between. CDR1 is SGHVS and CDR2 is FQNEAQ in the germline V gene. The CDR3 extends over 16 amino acids. CDR3 bases: TGTGCCAGCAGCCCTAGGATGAGCTCTGGGGCCAACGTCCTGACTTTC. This codes for CASSPRMSSGANVLTF. Variable domain in full (rest from reference TRBV7-8 and TRBJ2-6): GAGVSQSPRYKVAKRGQDVALRCDPISGHVSLFWYQQALGQGPEFLTYFQNEAQLDKSGLPSDRFFAERPEGSVSTLKIQRTQQEDSAVYLCASSPRMSSGANVLTFGAGSRLTVL.

The chain links TRBV11-2 to TRBJ2-7; 15 positions agree with TRBD2. The length of the CDR3 is 13 residues. CDR1 is SGHAT and CDR2 is FQNNGV in the germline V gene. V lost 5 bases and J lost 13; bases outside the gene matches: 6. The DNA for the CDR3 is TGTGCCAGCAGCCCCCGGGGACTAGCGGGAGGTTACTTC. It translates to CASSPRGLAGGYF.

The CDR3 spells CASSLGEGLVEQPQHF. In DNA form, the CDR3 reads TGTGCCAGCAGCTTGGGAGAGGGACTTGTAGAACAGCCCCAGCATTTT. The chain is built from TRBV5-5 and TRBJ1-5; perhaps TRBD1 as D (5 bases). V was trimmed by 0 bases and J by 7 bases, leaving 17 bases between them. Germline V lookup: CDR1 SGHKS, CDR2 YYEKEE (reference sequence). CDR3 length: 16 residues.

The CDR3 spells CASSLTGTSGESSYNEQFF. The CDR3 DNA reads as TGTGCCAGCAGCCTAACCGGGACTAGCGGCGAGAGCTCCTACAATGAGCAGTTCTTC. The chain is built from TRBV11-2 and TRBJ2-1; 11 bases are a match to TRBD2. Per germline, CDR1 SGHAT and CDR2 FQNNGV. V lost 5 bases, J lost 0 bases, and 12 bases stayed unmatched. The CDR3 has 19 amino acids.